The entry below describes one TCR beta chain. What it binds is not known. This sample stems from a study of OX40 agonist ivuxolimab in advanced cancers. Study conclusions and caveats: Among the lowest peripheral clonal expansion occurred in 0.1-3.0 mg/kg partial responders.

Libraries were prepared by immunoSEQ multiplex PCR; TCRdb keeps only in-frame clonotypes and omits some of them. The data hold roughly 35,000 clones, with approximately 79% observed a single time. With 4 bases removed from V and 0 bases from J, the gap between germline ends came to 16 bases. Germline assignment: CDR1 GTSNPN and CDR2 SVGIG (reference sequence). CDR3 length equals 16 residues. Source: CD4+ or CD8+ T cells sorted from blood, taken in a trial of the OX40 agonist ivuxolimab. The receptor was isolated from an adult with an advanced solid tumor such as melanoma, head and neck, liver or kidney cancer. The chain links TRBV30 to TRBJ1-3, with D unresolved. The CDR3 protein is CAWTHGRRSSGNTIYF. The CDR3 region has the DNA TGTGCCTGGACCCACGGGAGACGATCCTCTGGAAACACCATATATTTT. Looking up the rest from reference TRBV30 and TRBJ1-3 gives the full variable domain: SQTIHQWPATLVQPVGSPLSLECTVEGTSNPNLYWYRQAAGRGLQLLFYSVGIGQISSEVPQNLSASRPQDRQFILSSKKLLLSDSGFYLCAWTHGRRSSGNTIYFGEGSWLTVV.